The clone carrying this T cell receptor (beta chain) was seen only a few times. The antigen is not known. The sample is drawn from a study of cytomegalovirus exposure and HLA in healthy donors. General observations from the study: Further analysis, carried out later, found HLA-associated TCR beta chains more clonally expanded than equally common other chains. In a later analysis, most CMV-associated TCR beta chains appeared HLA-restricted.

The PCR used 60 Vbeta and 13 Jbeta primers. Data came from immunoSEQ multiplex PCR; TCRdb stores just in-frame clones and leaves some out. The repertoire consists of approximately 80,000 clones, with approximately 77% occurring once and the leading ten covering approximately 12%. V lost 4 bases and J lost 5; bases outside the gene matches: 5. This CDR3 region has 15 residues. The chain has TRBV6-7 and TRBJ1-6; 7 bases map to TRBD1. TRBV6-7 is assigned to the ORF class and has an uncertain function. Source material: PBMCs. The clonotype originates from a woman aged 40 to 50 in good health and CMV-seropositive. CDR3: CASSFQGDDNSPLHF. In DNA form, the CDR3 reads TGTGCCAGCAGTTTCCAGGGGGACGATAATTCACCCCTCCACTTT.